The 4 T cell receptor beta chains given below trace back to one sample, sequenced in a study of blood T cell repertoires in COVID-19. Sequencing was performed with immunoSEQ multiplex PCR; in TCRdb, only in-frame clones are kept and a portion is missing. The sample includes about 33,000 clones, approximately 85% of them seen just once. The specimen was peripheral blood. Receptor source: a human donor in a cohort sampled during active COVID-19.

This clone has only a few counts. CDR3 coding DNA: TGTGCCAGCAGTGTACAGGGGGCAAGTGAAGCTTTCTTT. It yields the protein CASSVQGASEAFF. The chain links TRBV7-2 to TRBJ1-1, with TRBD1 matching 9 bases. J was trimmed by 7 bases and V by 6 bases; bases with no gene match: 6. The CDR3 has 13 residues. Germline CDR1 SGHTA, CDR2 FQGNSA. The full variable domain, with the rest looked up from reference TRBV7-2 and TRBJ1-1, is GAGVSQSPSNKVTEKGKDVELRCDPISGHTALYWYRQSLGQGLEFLIYFQGNSAPDKSGLPSDRFSAERTGGSVSTLTIQRTQQEDSAVYLCASSVQGASEAFFGQGTRLTVV.

The CDR3 region has the DNA TGTGCCAGCAGCTTTATGGGCACCCCCTACGAGCAGTACTTC. This sequence encodes CASSFMGTPYEQYF. The genes are TRBV13 and TRBJ2-7; D uncertain. Per germline, CDR1 PRHDT and CDR2 FYEKMQ (reference sequence). The CDR3 runs to 14 residues. Between the trimmed V and J ends, which lost 3 bases and 2 bases, there was a span of 11 bases.

The rearrangement joins TRBV6-8 to TRBJ2-7; D might be TRBD2 (7 bases). V was clipped by 7 bases and J by 5 bases, with 24 bases between them. The CDR3 extends over 16 amino acids. CDR1 MNHGY and CDR2 SAAAGT come from the germline V gene. The CDR3, as DNA: TGTGCCAGCAAAGTTAGAGGGGGAGGGCCGACAAACGAGCAGTACTTC. It codes for CASKVRGGGPTNEQYF.

This chain links TRBV19 with TRBJ2-5, with 11 bases that match TRBD2. Germline-derived CDR1 and CDR2 are LNHDA and SQIVND (reference sequence). The CDR3 runs to 18 residues. V dropped 5 bases and J dropped 3; count of bases not matched to a gene: 14. The CDR3 region is CASSFGLAGGTGEETQYF. The CDR3 coding sequence is TGTGCCAGTAGTTTTGGTCTAGCGGGGGGTACGGGGGAAGAGACCCAGTACTTC.